This T cell receptor beta chain was documented in a study of tumor-infiltrating lymphocytes in primary liver carcinoma. A constant-region primer served to make TCR beta cDNA from about 500 ng total RNA. It was through three nested multiplex PCR rounds of slightly modified ARM-PCR that TCR beta libraries arose. PCR rounds one and two used TRBV1-TRBV30 forward primers with a C-beta reverse primer for 9 to 10 cycles each. TCRdb re-analysed the multiplex PCR reads in MiXCR, keeping a single row per CDR3 protein. The data hold roughly 49,000 distinct CDR3 sequences, with 65% to 85% observed a single time. Co-extraction of RNA and DNA was performed on about 19-30 mg of unsorted bulk tissue. The patients carried chronic HBV infection and had received no treatment. Whole-study findings and limits: In tumor-adjacent and tumor-blood pairs, overlap was lower than in tumor region pairs.

The CDR3 totals 14 residues. In its sample, this clonotype was seen a few times. Its specificity is unknown. An end of the junction does not agree with germline; a read error may underlie this. Sequencing used liver tumor tissue from sampling region 5. Subset: tumor region T5, tumor centre. The receptor's source is a man aged 35-49 years with primary liver carcinoma and hepatitis B virus infection. The chain combines TRBV12-3 or TRBV12-4 with TRBJ2-4; D gene unclear. In nucleotides, the CDR3 is TGTACCAGCATTGAAGATTTAGCCAAAAACATCCAGTACTTC. It is translated as CTSIEDLAKNIQYF.